The subject of this entry is one TCR beta chain. The data belong to a study of T cell changes during pregnancy in multiple sclerosis. The repertoire was sequenced with immunoSEQ multiplex PCR; TCRdb's copy has only in-frame clones and lacks some. Of about 110,000 clones in the sample, about 90% are singletons; the top ten hold about 1.5%. CDR1 is SGDLS, CDR2 YYNGEE, per germline. This CDR3 is built from 15 residues. Between the trimmed V and J ends, which lost 0 bases and 1 base, there was a span of 8 bases. The receptor comes from a female donor with multiple sclerosis, enrolled in a pregnancy study. The chain couples TRBV9 to TRBJ2-1; a weak D match, TRBD2 (5 bases). The material was peripheral blood, obtained in the third trimester of pregnancy. The CDR3 region has the DNA TGTGCCAGCAGCGTAGAACCGGGATCCTACAATGAGCAGTTCTTC. Translating it yields CASSVEPGSYNEQFF. Together with reference TRBV9 and TRBJ2-1, the CDR3 gives the full variable domain: DSGVTQTPKHLITATGQRVTLRCSPRSGDLSVYWYQQSLDQGLQFLIQYYNGEERAKGNILERFSAQQFPDLHSELNLSSLELGDSALYFCASSVEPGSYNEQFFGPGTRLTVL.